Here is one T cell receptor beta chain with its context. The data originate from a study of technical replicates of blood from several donors. Clones were read by immunoSEQ multiplex PCR, and TCRdb kept only the in-frame ones, dropping some. The sample shows 50,000 to 70,000 clones, about 95% of them seen only once. The source is a human donor in good health. Some clones in this sample may be carry-over from other donors' samples. The sequencing sample was made of PBMCs.

The CDR3 DNA reads TGTGCCAGCAGCTTAACTTCCTCGACAGATACGCAGTATTTT. The encoded protein is CASSLTSSTDTQYF. This rearrangement joins TRBV7-9 to TRBJ2-3; D call uncertain. V was clipped by 2 bases and J by 3 bases, with 9 bases between them. The CDR3 runs to 14 residues. Germline assignment: CDR1 SEHNR and CDR2 FQNEAQ (reference sequence). Supplemented by reference TRBV7-9 and TRBJ2-3, the full variable domain reads DTGVSQNPRHKITKRGQNVTFRCDPISEHNRLYWYRQTLGQGPEFLTYFQNEAQLEKSRLLSDRFSAERPKGSFSTLEIQRTEQGDSAMYLCASSLTSSTDTQYFGPGTRLTVL.